The 13 T cell receptor beta chains in this list originate from one sample, sequenced in a study of cytomegalovirus exposure and HLA in healthy donors. PCR primers comprised 60 Vbeta and 13 Jbeta primers. The assay was immunoSEQ multiplex PCR, and TCRdb's table has in-frame clones only and misses some. The repertoire holds roughly 250,000 clones, with roughly four fifths as singletons. The source material was PBMCs. The receptors shown here come from a woman aged 40 to 50 in good health and CMV-seropositive.

The chain employs TRBV4-2 and TRBJ2-5; 9 bases agree with TRBD2. The CDR3 spans 16 residues. Germline CDR1 reads LGHNA; CDR2 reads YNFKEQ. Trimming at V came to 1 base and at J to 5 bases, leaving 8 bases not matched to a gene. The CDR3 DNA is TGTGCCAGCAGCCAAGGGGCGCGGGAGGGCCGCGAGACCCAGTACTTC. This encodes CASSQGAREGRETQYF.

The chain is built from TRBV11-2 and TRBJ2-5, with unresolved D. The CDR3 runs to 12 residues. Germline CDR1 and CDR2: SGHAT and FQNNGV. Trimming took off 2 bases at V and 5 bases at J, with 6 bases between the two ends. The CDR3 sequence: CASSLSRETQYF. Here the CDR3 DNA reads TGTGCCAGCAGCTTATCGCGGGAGACCCAGTACTTC.

This chain links TRBV27 with TRBJ2-7; D gene uncertain. Germline V gene lookup returns CDR1 MNHEY and CDR2 SMNVEV (reference sequence). V lost 3 bases, J lost 3 bases, and 6 bases lay in between. The CDR3 extends over 12 amino acids. The CDR3 reads CASSFSGYEQYF. CDR3 coding DNA: TGTGCCAGCAGTTTTTCGGGCTACGAGCAGTACTTC.

The chain has TRBV4-3 and TRBJ2-3; 14 bases are a match to TRBD2. This CDR3 has 20 residues. Germline trimming cut 0 bases from V and 4 bases from J; bases unmatched to any gene: 12. The germline V gene has CDR1 LGHNA and CDR2 YSLEER. Here the CDR3 DNA reads TGCGCCAGCAGCCAAGAAGGGCCCGGGACTAGCGGGAGTGTCGCAGATACGCAGTATTTT. Translation: CASSQEGPGTSGSVADTQYF.

The chain recombines TRBV28 with TRBJ2-7; weak D call: TRBD1 (5 bases). Trimming cost V 7 bases and J 0 bases, with 16 bases left between them. The germline CDR1 and CDR2 sequences are MDHEN and SYDVKM. This CDR3 is built from 15 residues. This CDR3 reads CASTLGARSSYEQYF. The CDR3 nucleotides are TGTGCCAGCACCCTTGGGGCTAGGAGCTCCTACGAGCAGTACTTC.

This chain links TRBV19 with TRBJ2-7; TRBD1 matches at 8 bases. The length of the CDR3 is 15 residues. With V trimmed by 5 bases and J by 0 bases, 6 bases remained unmatched. Germline V CDR1 and CDR2: LNHDA, SQIVND (reference sequence). CDR3 coding DNA: TGTGCCAGTAGTCCCCGCGGACAGGGCTCCTACGAGCAGTACTTC. This translates into CASSPRGQGSYEQYF.

This chain connects TRBV6-1 to TRBJ2-7, with D perhaps matching TRBD1 (6 bases). The germline CDR1 and CDR2 sequences are MNHNS and SASEGT. Trimming pared 3 bases from V and 4 bases from J, leaving 16 bases between. CDR3 length: 15 amino acids. CDR3 bases: TGTGCCAGCAGTGATATGGGGGCCCAAAGGTACGAGCAGTACTTC. It is translated as CASSDMGAQRYEQYF.

This clone has a handful of counts. Other DNA sequences in the same sample also yield this CDR3. CDR3 DNA: TGTGCCAGCTCACCAACCGGCCAGGGGTATAATGAGCAGTTCTTC. The encoded protein is CASSPTGQGYNEQFF. This sequence joins TRBV18 and TRBJ2-1; the D gene is possibly TRBD1 (6 bases). The ends were cut back, 2 bases at V and 7 bases at J, with 15 bases in the middle. The CDR3 contains 15 residues. CDR1 and CDR2 from the germline V gene are KGHSH and LQKENI. Full variable domain (remainder filled in from reference TRBV18 and TRBJ2-1): NAGVMQNPRHLVRRRGQEARLRCSPMKGHSHVYWYRQLPEEGLKFMVYLQKENIIDESGMPKERFSAEFPKEGPSILRIQQVVRGDSAAYFCASSPTGQGYNEQFFGPGTRLTVL.

CDR3: CASSAQTGGEQYF. CDR3 bases: TGTGCCAGCAGCGCACAGACAGGGGGCGAGCAGTACTTC. The rearrangement joins TRBV7-6 to TRBJ2-7; TRBD1 matches at 9 bases. V trimming: 5 bases; J trimming: 6 bases; junction bases outside the gene matches: 5. Germline V CDR1 and CDR2: SGHVS, FNYEAQ. The CDR3 length is 13 residues.

The chain couples TRBV10-3 to TRBJ2-1; possible D gene TRBD1, 6 bases. The length of the CDR3 is 17 residues. Germline CDR1 and CDR2: ENHRY and SYGVKD. Trimming took off 5 bases at V and 1 base at J, with 18 bases between the two ends. The CDR3 nucleotides are TGTGCCATCAGTCCTTCCCGACAGGCCAATTCCTACAATGAGCAGTTCTTC. Its translation: CAISPSRQANSYNEQFF.

The chain links TRBV30 to TRBJ2-7, with D possibly being TRBD1 (6 bases). This CDR3 is 13 amino acids long. Trimming left V 3 bases short and J 0 bases short, with 9 bases between. Germline V gene lookup returns CDR1 GTSNPN and CDR2 SVGIG (reference sequence). The CDR3 spells CAWRGASSYEQYF. The CDR3 DNA sequence: TGTGCCTGGAGGGGGGCCTCCTCCTACGAGCAGTACTTC.

The V and J genes are TRBV2 and TRBJ2-7; 12 bases match TRBD2. The CDR3 is 14 amino acids. Germline V CDR1 and CDR2: SNHLY, FYNNEI. The V and J ends lost 6 bases and 2 bases, in that order; junction bases with no gene match: 2. CDR3 DNA sequence: TGTGCCAGCAGCTGGACTAGCGGGACCTACGAGCAGTACTTC. Translation gives CASSWTSGTYEQYF.

V is TRBV28 and J is TRBJ2-1; perhaps TRBD1 as D (5 bases). Germline loops: CDR1 MDHEN, CDR2 SYDVKM. The CDR3 contains 13 residues. The V and J ends lost 8 bases and 3 bases respectively, with 11 bases between them. The CDR3 loop reads CASGPQGYNEQFF. For the CDR3, the DNA is TGTGCCAGCGGACCCCAGGGCTACAATGAGCAGTTCTTC.